Listed here are 6 T cell receptor beta chains from one sample, sequenced in a study of Graves' ophthalmopathy and Graves' hyperthyroidism (dated by TCRdb to 2016 to 2019). Instrument on record: Illumina HiSeq 2000. For repertoire sequencing, the TCR beta CDR3 regions were amplified from RNA transcripts. The first round of RT-PCR was done with HTBI primers and the Qiagen OneStep RT-PCR kit, and was followed by a second round of multiplex PCR, then size selection and purification. Starting from the raw public reads, TCRdb applied fastp trimming at Q25, assembled clones with MiXCR and retained in-frame beta chains. Rows with a matching CDR3 protein are joined into one entry that keeps the most common DNA and genes. In all, the sample holds some 410,000 distinct CDR3 sequences, and roughly 21% of those were seen once. 3% of the sample is in the top ten clones. Input material: peripheral blood. The receptors stem from a woman aged 18-35 years with stable Graves' hyperthyroidism. Donor details come from another sample of the same person, matched by shared clones.

This clonotype was found many times. The rearrangement uses TRBV2 and TRBJ2-2, with D perhaps TRBD2 (5 bases). Trimming removed 2 bases from V and 2 bases from J, with 12 bases in between. CDR1 and CDR2 (germline): SNHLY, FYNNEI. This CDR3 region has 16 residues. CDR3 amino acids: CASSEREGINTGELFF. For the CDR3, the DNA is TGTGCCAGCAGTGAACGTGAGGGCATAAACACCGGGGAGCTGTTTTTT.

The sample holds many counts of this clonotype. This chain links TRBV19 with TRBJ2-7; D unresolved. Germline V lookup: CDR1 LNHDA, CDR2 SQIVND (reference sequence). This CDR3 comprises 10 residues. V was cut by 9 bases and J by 5 bases, with 8 bases left in between. CDR3 region: CASRLNEQYF. The CDR3 bases are TGTGCCAGCCGCCTCAACGAGCAGTACTTC.

This chain uses TRBV4-2 with TRBJ1-1, with TRBD1 identical over 9 bases. In germline, CDR1 is LGHNA, CDR2 YNFKEQ. Trimming took 1 base from V and 5 from J; bases not matched to a gene: 8. This CDR3 comprises 16 residues. CDR3 coding DNA: TGTGCCAGCAGCCAAGCCTACAGGGGGCGCGGTACTGAAGCTTTCTTT. Its translation: CASSQAYRGRGTEAFF.

This clonotype was found many times. CDR3 in amino acids: CSVGWTPEAFF. The CDR3, as DNA: TGCAGCGTTGGGTGGACTCCTGAAGCTTTCTTT. This chain links TRBV29-1 with TRBJ1-1, with D hard to call. Trimming removed 4 bases from V and 6 bases from J, with 9 bases in between. From germline, CDR1 is SQVTM and CDR2 ANQGSEA. The CDR3 contains 11 residues.

CDR3 nucleotide sequence: TGCGCCAGCAGCTTGGGGACTAGCGGGAGCCCCATTCAAGAGACCCAGTACTTC. As protein: CASSLGTSGSPIQETQYF. The chain joins TRBV5-1 to TRBJ2-5; 13 positions match TRBD2. J was trimmed by 2 bases and V by 0 bases; bases with no gene match: 7. Germline loops: CDR1 SGHRS, CDR2 YFSETQ. The CDR3 runs 18 residues.

This chain uses TRBV6-4 with TRBJ2-7; possibly TRBD1 for D (6 bases). The CDR3 covers 14 residues. Germline loops: CDR1 MRHNA, CDR2 SNTAGT. V gave up 4 bases and J gave up 7 bases, with 17 bases separating them. Written as DNA, the CDR3 is TGTGCCAGCAGTGCTACCCCGGACAGCGAGGAGCAGTACTTC. Its translation: CASSATPDSEEQYF.